Listed below are T cell receptor beta chains from one sample, sequenced in a study of blood T cell repertoires in COVID-19. The repertoire was sequenced with immunoSEQ multiplex PCR; TCRdb's copy has only in-frame clones and lacks some. Of about 140,000 clones in the sample, about 79% were seen once. Sequenced material: peripheral blood. The receptors come from a woman at least 80 years old with active or convalescent COVID-19. Both conserved end residues are part of each CDR3. A D gene is named only where the DNA matches it firmly. Size values are once, few and many counts, or a class for expanded clones, and some rows have none.

CDR3aa	CDR3nt	abundance	j_gene	v_gene	d_gene
CASSQATGGLDQPQHF	TGTGCCAGCAGCCAAGCTACAGGGGGCCTCGATCAGCCCCAGCATTTT	.	TRBJ1-5	TRBV4-2	TRBD1
CASSPEVNQPQHF	TGCGCCAGCAGCCCCGAGGTGAATCAGCCCCAGCATTTT	.	TRBJ1-5	TRBV23-1	.
CASSPGGSAHEQYF	TGTGCCAGCAGCCCAGGGGGGTCCGCCCACGAGCAGTACTTC	.	TRBJ2-7	TRBV7-2	.
CASSSPGTGELFF	TGTGCCAGCAGCTCGCCCGGTACCGGGGAGCTGTTTTTT	.	TRBJ2-2	TRBV7-3	.
CASHSWGTINNEQFF	TGCGCCAGCCATTCCTGGGGGACAATAAACAATGAGCAGTTCTTC	once	TRBJ2-1	TRBV5-1	.
CASSPAGQIEAFF	TGTGCCAGCTCACCCGCGGGGCAAATTGAAGCTTTCTTT	.	TRBJ1-1	TRBV18	.
CASSPATGNTEAFF	TGTGCCAGCTCACCAGCGACAGGGAACACTGAAGCTTTCTTT	few	TRBJ1-1	TRBV18	.
CASRRDRGDNQPQHF	TGTGCCAGCCGCCGGGACAGGGGAGACAATCAGCCCCAGCATTTT	.	TRBJ1-5	TRBV19	TRBD1
CASSELTGDQPQHF	TGTGCCAGCAGTGAGCTGACAGGGGATCAGCCCCAGCATTTT	few	TRBJ1-5	TRBV2	TRBD1
CASSLDGRGGGNTIYF	TGTGCCAGCAGCTTAGACGGCCGGGGAGGTGGAAACACCATATATTTT	.	TRBJ1-3	TRBV7-9	.
CASSRDRASGNTIYF	TGTGCCAGCAGTAGGGACAGGGCCTCTGGAAACACCATATATTTT	.	TRBJ1-3	TRBV13	TRBD1
CASSLVGIKGGSPLHF	TGTGCCAGCAGCTTAGTTGGGATAAAAGGGGGTTCACCCCTCCACTTT	.	TRBJ1-6	TRBV7-2	.
CASSPPGVNTEAFF	TGTGCCAGCAGCCCCCCCGGGGTGAACACTGAAGCTTTCTTT	.	TRBJ1-1	TRBV9	.
CASSYRTGINEKLFF	TGTGCCAGCAGTTACAGGACAGGGATTAATGAAAAACTGTTTTTT	.	TRBJ1-4	TRBV6-5	TRBD1
CASSTSTGSYGYTF	TGTGCCAGTAGTACCTCGACAGGGTCCTATGGCTACACCTTC	.	TRBJ1-2	TRBV19	TRBD1
CAWSARQLWSEAWVAANTGELFF	TGTGCCTGGAGTGCTCGACAGTTGTGGTCCGAGGCCTGGGTCGCTGCGAACACCGGGGAGCTGTTTTTT	many	TRBJ2-2	TRBV30	.
CASSPRLVGGSSAGNTIYF	TGTGCCAGTAGCCCACGCCTGGTTGGAGGCTCCTCGGCTGGAAACACCATATATTTT	.	TRBJ1-3	TRBV19	.
CASSPTWGNTIYF	TGTGCCAGCAGCCCTACGTGGGGAAACACCATATATTTT	once	TRBJ1-3	TRBV7-2	.
CASRQRPGTGGGETQYF	TGTGCCAGCAGACAGCGACCCGGGACAGGGGGGGGAGAGACCCAGTACTTC	.	TRBJ2-5	TRBV7-9	TRBD1
CASSLDASGGRSYEQYF	TGCGCCAGCAGCTTGGATGCTAGCGGGGGCCGGAGCTACGAGCAGTACTTC	.	TRBJ2-7	TRBV5-1	TRBD2
CASSRRAGGYSPLHF	TGTGCCAGCAGTCGACGTGCGGGGGGCTATTCACCCCTCCACTTT	.	TRBJ1-6	TRBV6-2/TRBV6-3	.
CASSKTGTSYGYTF	TGTGCCAGCAGCAAAACAGGGACCTCCTATGGCTACACCTTC	.	TRBJ1-2	TRBV21-1	.
CASSEALQGTKSGAFF	TGTGCCAGCAGTGAAGCCCTCCAGGGGACCAAAAGTGGAGCTTTCTTT	.	TRBJ1-1	TRBV2	.
CASPPGQGITGELFF	TGTGCCAGCCCCCCGGGACAGGGCATCACCGGGGAGCTGTTTTTT	.	TRBJ2-2	TRBV6-5	TRBD1
CASSEVGSGPETQYF	TGTGCCAGCAGTGAAGTGGGTAGCGGGCCTGAGACCCAGTACTTC	.	TRBJ2-5	TRBV2	TRBD2
CASSYEGGNTEAFF	TGTGCCAGTAGTTACGAGGGTGGGAACACTGAAGCTTTCTTT	.	TRBJ1-1	TRBV19	.
CASSLGGLSTDTQYF	TGTGCCAGCAGCTTGGGGGGCCTGAGCACAGATACGCAGTATTTT	.	TRBJ2-3	TRBV5-4	.
CAGRRQGGNTEAFF	TGTGCCGGCAGACGACAGGGGGGTAACACTGAAGCTTTCTTT	few	TRBJ1-1	TRBV2	TRBD1
CASSTTGGSGNTIYF	TGTGCCAGTAGTACTACAGGGGGATCTGGAAACACCATATATTTT	.	TRBJ1-3	TRBV19	TRBD1
CASSSILTGFTEAFF	TGTGCCAGCAGCTCGATCCTAACAGGGTTCACTGAAGCTTTCTTT	.	TRBJ1-1	TRBV6-5	.
CASSIANRNTEAFF	TGTGCCAGTAGTATAGCTAATAGGAACACTGAAGCTTTCTTT	.	TRBJ1-1	TRBV19	.
CASLLDTSYEQYF	TGTGCCAGCCTCTTAGACACCTCCTACGAGCAGTACTTC	.	TRBJ2-7	TRBV6-6	.
CASRENGTAWSNQPQHF	TGCGCCAGCAGGGAAAACGGGACAGCGTGGAGCAATCAGCCCCAGCATTTT	.	TRBJ1-5	TRBV10-1	TRBD1
CASSQDRGSHNEQFF	TGTGCCAGCAGCCAGGACAGGGGCTCCCACAATGAGCAGTTCTTC	once	TRBJ2-1	TRBV6-5	TRBD1
CASSEAWVAAETQYF	TGTGCCAGCAGTGAAGCTTGGGTAGCTGCGGAGACCCAGTACTTC	.	TRBJ2-5	TRBV6-1	.
CASNSGNTIYF	TGTGCCAGCAACTCCGGAAACACCATATATTTT	.	TRBJ1-3	TRBV6-5	.
CASSGLERGGVLARTDTQYF	TGCGCCAGCAGCGGCCTGGAGCGGGGGGGAGTTTTAGCTCGCACAGATACGCAGTATTTT	few	TRBJ2-3	TRBV5-1	TRBD2
CASSPRAGVSSYNSPLHF	TGTGCCAGCAGCCCCCGAGCAGGGGTAAGCTCCTATAATTCACCCCTCCACTTT	.	TRBJ1-6	TRBV9	.
CASSSPSGQGNIQYF	TGTGCCAGCAGCTCTCCTTCGGGACAGGGAAACATTCAGTACTTC	.	TRBJ2-4	TRBV11-1	TRBD1
CASSLDGTGSSYEQYF	TGTGCCAGCAGCTTAGACGGGACAGGTAGCTCCTACGAGCAGTACTTC	.	TRBJ2-7	TRBV7-6	TRBD1
CASSFSVSSPLHF	TGTGCCAGCAGCTTTAGTGTTAGTTCACCCCTCCACTTT	.	TRBJ1-6	TRBV7-6	.
CASSLGTGFVNTIYF	TGTGCCAGCAGCTTAGGGACAGGGTTTGTGAACACCATATATTTT	.	TRBJ1-3	TRBV7-8	TRBD1
CASSLSYNSPLHF	TGTGCCAGCAGCTTATCTTATAATTCACCCCTCCACTTT	.	TRBJ1-6	TRBV7-9	.
CASSLRLAGGTDTQYF	TGTGCCAGCAGCTTGCGGCTAGCGGGGGGCACAGATACGCAGTATTTT	.	TRBJ2-3	TRBV5-5	TRBD2
CASSPRRDRAVSPLHF	TGTGCCAGTAGTCCTCGGCGGGACAGGGCAGTTTCACCCCTCCACTTT	few	TRBJ1-6	TRBV19	TRBD1
CASSVQGANEKLFF	TGTGCCAGCAGCGTCCAGGGGGCTAATGAAAAACTGTTTTTT	.	TRBJ1-4	TRBV9	TRBD1
CASSLKGLGYTF	TGTGCCAGCAGTTTAAAGGGACTGGGCTACACCTTC	.	TRBJ1-2	TRBV28	.
CASSQKLAGVTEQFF	TGTGCCAGCAGCCAGAAACTAGCGGGGGTGACTGAGCAGTTCTTC	.	TRBJ2-1	TRBV7-2	TRBD2
CASSQSTGILAFF	TGTGCCAGCAGCCAATCGACAGGGATCCTCGCTTTCTTT	.	TRBJ1-1	TRBV3-1/TRBV3-2	TRBD1
CASSPDRDYSPLHF	TGTGCCAGCTCACCGGACAGGGATTATTCACCCCTCCACTTT	.	TRBJ1-6	TRBV18	TRBD1
CAGAGTRNTDTQYF	TGTGCCGGGGCCGGGACTCGTAACACAGATACGCAGTATTTT	.	TRBJ2-3	TRBV6-1	.
CVERGQHYEQYF	TGTGTTGAGAGGGGGCAGCACTACGAGCAGTACTTC	.	TRBJ2-7	TRBV7-9	TRBD1
CASSATGGAYEQYF	TGTGCCAGCTCAGCGACAGGGGGCGCCTACGAGCAGTACTTC	.	TRBJ2-7	TRBV18	TRBD1
CASSMGLGGIAYNSPLHF	TGTGCCAGCAGTATGGGCCTCGGGGGGATAGCCTATAATTCACCCCTCCACTTT	.	TRBJ1-6	TRBV27	.